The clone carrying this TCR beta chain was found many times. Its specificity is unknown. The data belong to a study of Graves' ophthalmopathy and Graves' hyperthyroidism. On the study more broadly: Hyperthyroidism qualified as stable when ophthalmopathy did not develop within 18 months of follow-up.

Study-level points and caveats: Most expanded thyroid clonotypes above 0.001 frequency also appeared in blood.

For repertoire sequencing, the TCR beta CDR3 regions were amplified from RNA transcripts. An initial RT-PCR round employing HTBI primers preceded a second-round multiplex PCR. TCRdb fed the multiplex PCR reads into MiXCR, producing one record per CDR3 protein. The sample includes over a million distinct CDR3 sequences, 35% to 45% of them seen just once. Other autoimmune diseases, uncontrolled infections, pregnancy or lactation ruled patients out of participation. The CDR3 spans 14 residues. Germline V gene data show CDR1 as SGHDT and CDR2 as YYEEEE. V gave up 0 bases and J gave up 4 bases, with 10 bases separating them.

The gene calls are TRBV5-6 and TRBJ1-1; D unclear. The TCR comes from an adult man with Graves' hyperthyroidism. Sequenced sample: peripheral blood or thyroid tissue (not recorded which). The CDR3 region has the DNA TGTGCCAGCAGCTTGGTGGCTCGGCCCACTGAAGCTTTCTTT. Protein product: CASSLVARPTEAFF.